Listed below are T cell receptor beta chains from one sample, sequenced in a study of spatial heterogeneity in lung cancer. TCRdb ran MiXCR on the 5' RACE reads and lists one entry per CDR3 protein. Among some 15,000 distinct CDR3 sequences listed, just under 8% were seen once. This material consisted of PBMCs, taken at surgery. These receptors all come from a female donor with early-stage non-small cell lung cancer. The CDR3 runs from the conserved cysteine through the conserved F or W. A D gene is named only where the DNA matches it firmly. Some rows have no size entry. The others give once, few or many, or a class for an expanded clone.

CDR3 protein: CASSLPLAGGPNGEQFF; CDR3 DNA: TGTGCCAGCAGCTTACCTCTAGCGGGGGGGCCTAACGGTGAGCAGTTCTTC; V gene: TRBV5-6; J gene: TRBJ2-1; clone size: few; D gene: TRBD2
CDR3 protein: CASSRWDTQYF; CDR3 DNA: TGTGCCAGTAGTAGGTGGGATACGCAGTATTTT; V gene: TRBV19; J gene: TRBJ2-3; clone size: many; D gene: .
CDR3 protein: CASTGGTISGNTIYF; CDR3 DNA: TGTGCCAGCACCGGGGGGACAATCTCTGGAAACACCATATATTTT; V gene: TRBV28; J gene: TRBJ1-3; clone size: few; D gene: .
CDR3 protein: CASSPLDREDGYTF; CDR3 DNA: TGTGCCAGCTCACCACTCGACAGGGAGGATGGCTACACCTTC; V gene: TRBV18; J gene: TRBJ1-2; clone size: .; D gene: TRBD1
CDR3 protein: CSVVWFQAQETQYF; CDR3 DNA: TGCAGCGTTGTTTGGTTCCAGGCCCAAGAGACCCAGTACTTC; V gene: TRBV29-1; J gene: TRBJ2-5; clone size: few; D gene: .
CDR3 protein: CASSQGDNSPLHF; CDR3 DNA: TGTGCCAGCAGCCAGGGTGATAATTCACCCCTCCACTTT; V gene: TRBV11-3; J gene: TRBJ1-6; clone size: many; D gene: .
CDR3 protein: CASSQGTLAGGRDTQYF; CDR3 DNA: TGTGCCAGCAGCCAAGGGACCCTAGCGGGAGGAAGAGATACGCAGTATTTT; V gene: TRBV14; J gene: TRBJ2-3; clone size: many; D gene: TRBD2
CDR3 protein: CSVERDNPYEQYF; CDR3 DNA: TGCAGCGTTGAGAGAGACAACCCCTACGAGCAGTACTTC; V gene: TRBV29-1; J gene: TRBJ2-7; clone size: many; D gene: .
CDR3 protein: CSARAWDRGGGGYTF; CDR3 DNA: TGCAGTGCCCGCGCCTGGGACAGGGGGGGAGGCGGCTACACCTTC; V gene: TRBV20-1; J gene: TRBJ1-2; clone size: many; D gene: TRBD1
CDR3 protein: CASSDRQGDTQYF; CDR3 DNA: TGTGCCAGCAGTGACAGACAGGGCGATACGCAGTATTTT; V gene: TRBV27; J gene: TRBJ2-3; clone size: many; D gene: TRBD1
CDR3 protein: CASSQLDSNTGELFF; CDR3 DNA: TGCGCCAGCAGCCAACTAGACAGTAACACCGGGGAGCTGTTTTTT; V gene: TRBV4-1; J gene: TRBJ2-2; clone size: medium-sized; D gene: .
CDR3 protein: CASSLPSGTGLFHEQYF; CDR3 DNA: TGTGCCAGCAGTTTACCCTCGGGGACAGGGTTATTCCACGAGCAGTACTTC; V gene: TRBV28; J gene: TRBJ2-7; clone size: medium-sized; D gene: TRBD1
CDR3 protein: CASSQMTMNTGELFF; CDR3 DNA: TGCGCCAGCAGCCAGATGACAATGAACACCGGGGAGCTGTTTTTT; V gene: TRBV4-1; J gene: TRBJ2-2; clone size: few; D gene: .
CDR3 protein: CSASSPGAGTGELFF; CDR3 DNA: TGCAGTGCTAGCAGTCCGGGGGCCGGCACCGGGGAGCTGTTTTTT; V gene: TRBV20-1; J gene: TRBJ2-2; clone size: many; D gene: .
CDR3 protein: CASSTGRRSSGANVLTF; CDR3 DNA: TGTGCCAGCAGTACGGGACGGAGGAGCTCTGGGGCCAACGTCCTGACTTTC; V gene: TRBV7-9; J gene: TRBJ2-6; clone size: many; D gene: .
CDR3 protein: CASSERRILAKNIQYF; CDR3 DNA: TGTGCCAGCAGTGAAAGGAGAATACTAGCCAAAAACATTCAGTACTTC; V gene: TRBV2; J gene: TRBJ2-4; clone size: many; D gene: .
CDR3 protein: CASSLTGSDGYTF; CDR3 DNA: TGTGCCAGCAGCTTAACGGGTTCGGATGGCTACACCTTC; V gene: TRBV13; J gene: TRBJ1-2; clone size: .; D gene: .
CDR3 protein: CASSLGSRGEKLFF; CDR3 DNA: TGTGCCAGCAGCTTAGGGAGCAGAGGTGAAAAACTGTTTTTT; V gene: TRBV7-2; J gene: TRBJ1-4; clone size: .; D gene: .
CDR3 protein: CSARGTVEANYGYTF; CDR3 DNA: TGCAGTGCTAGGGGGACGGTAGAAGCTAACTATGGCTACACCTTC; V gene: TRBV20-1; J gene: TRBJ1-2; clone size: many; D gene: .
CDR3 protein: CASTKTLDSFSNYGYTF; CDR3 DNA: TGTGCCAGTACCAAAACTTTGGACAGCTTTTCCAACTATGGCTACACCTTC; V gene: TRBV19; J gene: TRBJ1-2; clone size: many; D gene: .
CDR3 protein: CASSPWTSGVSDTQYF; CDR3 DNA: TGTGCCAGCAGTCCCTGGACTAGCGGGGTCTCAGATACGCAGTATTTT; V gene: TRBV12-3/TRBV12-4; J gene: TRBJ2-3; clone size: many; D gene: TRBD2
CDR3 protein: CASSREDINTEAFF; CDR3 DNA: TGTGCCAGCAGCCGAGAGGACATAAACACTGAAGCTTTCTTT; V gene: TRBV4-2; J gene: TRBJ1-1; clone size: many; D gene: .
CDR3 protein: CASSPRPRGQAHTEAFF; CDR3 DNA: TGTGCCAGCTCACCCCGGCCACGGGGACAGGCCCACACTGAAGCTTTCTTT; V gene: TRBV18; J gene: TRBJ1-1; clone size: many; D gene: TRBD1
CDR3 protein: CASSFAINEKLFF; CDR3 DNA: TGTGCCAGCAGCTTCGCTATTAATGAAAAACTGTTTTTT; V gene: TRBV7-2; J gene: TRBJ1-4; clone size: few; D gene: .